Presented here are 25 T cell receptor beta chains from one specimen sequenced in a study of T cell changes during pregnancy in multiple sclerosis. Some clones are missing from TCRdb's copy, which holds only in-frame ones; the method was immunoSEQ multiplex PCR. Of under 55,000 clones listed, roughly nine tenths are singletons. This specimen consisted of CD8+ T cells from peripheral blood mononuclear cells, obtained after pregnancy. These TCRs come from a female donor with multiple sclerosis, enrolled in a pregnancy study.

Written as DNA, the CDR3 is TGTGCCAGCAGTTATTATGACCAGGGGGGCGGCTACACCTTC. Translation: CASSYYDQGGGYTF. The gene calls are TRBV6-5 and TRBJ1-2; 7 bases line up with TRBD1. The CDR3 covers 14 residues. The V segment lost 3 bases and the J segment 8 bases; nucleotides outside the gene matches: 9. The V gene's germline CDR1 is MNHEY and CDR2 SVGAGI.

The chain couples TRBV5-3 to TRBJ1-2; D not certain. TRBV5-3 carries the ORF label, with uncertain function. Between the trimmed V and J ends, which lost 6 bases and 4 bases, there was a span of 25 bases. The CDR3 extends over 17 amino acids. The CDR3 DNA is TGTGCCAGAATGGTAATTCGTCGGCTAACTCGAGGCTATGGCTACACCTTC. Its translation: CARMVIRRLTRGYGYTF.

The gene calls are TRBV29-1 and TRBJ2-5; a weak D match, TRBD2 (6 bases). The tail of the sequence fits TRBJ2-7 better, so the J call may be wrong. The CDR3 consists of 13 residues. Germline V lookup: CDR1 SQVTM, CDR2 ANQGSEA. This CDR3 reads CSFRDSSSYEQYF. Written as DNA, the CDR3 is TGCAGCTTCCGGGACTCTAGCTCCTACGAGCAGTACTTC.

The chain combines TRBV7-2 with TRBJ2-6, with a possible D match to TRBD2 (7 bases). The CDR3 has 19 amino acids. With 2 bases removed from V and 1 base from J, the gap between germline ends came to 18 bases. The germline gives CDR1 SGHTA, CDR2 FQGNSA. As DNA, the CDR3 is TGTGCCAGCAGCTTATGGGAGGGGGGGGCAAGATCTGGGGCCAACGTCCTGACTTTC. It encodes CASSLWEGGARSGANVLTF. Full variable domain (outside the CDR3, taken from reference TRBV7-2 and TRBJ2-6): GAGVSQSPSNKVTEKGKDVELRCDPISGHTALYWYRQSLGQGLEFLIYFQGNSAPDKSGLPSDRFSAERTGGSVSTLTIQRTQQEDSAVYLCASSLWEGGARSGANVLTFGAGSRLTVL.

V is TRBV9 and J is TRBJ2-7, with 7 bases matching TRBD2. V lost 2 bases and J lost 5; bases outside the gene matches: 7. Germline V gives CDR1 SGDLS, CDR2 YYNGEE. This CDR3 region has 14 residues. Here the CDR3 reads CASSVGGMIDEQYF. In DNA, the CDR3 is TGTGCCAGCAGCGTCGGGGGGATGATTGACGAGCAGTACTTC.

The gene calls are TRBV19 and TRBJ2-1; 10 positions agree with TRBD2. Germline V gene data show CDR1 as LNHDA and CDR2 as SQIVND (reference sequence). Trimming removed 8 bases from V and 5 bases from J; junction bases left unmatched: 6. The CDR3 has 14 residues. CDR3 region: CASSAGGINNEQFF. DNA for the CDR3: TGTGCCAGTTCAGCGGGGGGGATCAACAATGAGCAGTTCTTC. Complete variable domain (other parts from reference TRBV19 and TRBJ2-1): DGGITQSPKYLFRKEGQNVTLSCEQNLNHDAMYWYRQDPGQGLRLIYYSQIVNDFQKGDIAEGYSVSREKKESFPLTVTSAQKNPTAFYLCASSAGGINNEQFFGPGTRLTVL.

This clone was seen a few times. The chain uses TRBV15 and TRBJ1-5, with D possibly matching TRBD1 (5 bases). Germline loops: CDR1 LNHNV, CDR2 YYDKDF (reference sequence). V was shortened by 5 bases and J by 1 base, with 15 bases between the two germline ends. The CDR3 contains 16 residues. The CDR3 reads CATSEGRGGSNQPQHF. In DNA, the CDR3 is TGTGCCACCAGCGAGGGTCGGGGGGGGAGCAATCAGCCCCAGCATTTT. Full variable domain (outside the CDR3, taken from reference TRBV15 and TRBJ1-5): DAMVIQNPRYQVTQFGKPVTLSCSQTLNHNVMYWYQQKSSQAPKLLFHYYDKDFNNEADTPDNFQSRRPNTSFCFLDIRSPGLGDTAMYLCATSEGRGGSNQPQHFGDGTRLSIL.

The chain joins TRBV15 to TRBJ2-5; perhaps TRBD1 as D (6 bases). CDR1 LNHNV and CDR2 YYDKDF come from the germline V gene (reference sequence). Trimming left V 3 bases short and J 5 bases short, with 16 bases between. The CDR3 sequence is 15 residues long. The CDR3 DNA reads as TGTGCCACCAGCAGGGATACAGGGAACGTGGAGACCCAGTACTTC. Protein product: CATSRDTGNVETQYF.

The rearrangement joins TRBV30 to TRBJ2-7; 10 nucleotides match TRBD2. The CDR3 has 14 residues. After removal of 4 bases from V and 1 base from J, the junction contained 4 bases not matched to a gene. Per germline, CDR1 GTSNPN and CDR2 SVGIG (reference sequence). CDR3 region: CAWIKRGGSYEQYF. The CDR3 region has the DNA TGTGCCTGGATAAAGCGGGGGGGATCCTACGAGCAGTACTTC.

This clone occurred once. This chain connects TRBV27 to TRBJ2-7, with 7 bases matching TRBD1. CDR1 is MNHEY, CDR2 SMNVEV, per germline (reference sequence). V was pared by 3 bases and J by 3 bases, with 17 bases of the junction left unmatched. The length of the CDR3 is 18 residues. Here the CDR3 DNA reads TGTGCCAGCAGTTTCGAATCGCCCTTACAGGGGTTTCACTACGAGCAGTACTTC. Translating gives CASSFESPLQGFHYEQYF.

In DNA, the CDR3 is TGCGCCAGCGACAGCGGGGAATATAGCACAGATACGCAGTATTTT. This sequence encodes CASDSGEYSTDTQYF. The V gene is TRBV5-1, the J gene TRBJ2-3, with 7 bases that match TRBD2. V lost 7 bases, J lost 0 bases, and 8 bases stayed unmatched. The CDR3 covers 15 residues. Germline values: CDR1 SGHRS, CDR2 YFSETQ.

The chain is built from TRBV9 and TRBJ1-3, with 9 bases that match TRBD1. V was pared by 0 bases and J by 4 bases, with 2 bases of the junction left unmatched. Germline CDR1 is SGDLS and CDR2 is YYNGEE. The CDR3 is 15 amino acids. CDR3 region: CASSVAQGAGNTIYF. The CDR3 coding sequence is TGTGCCAGCAGCGTAGCACAGGGGGCGGGAAACACCATATATTTT.

The chain links TRBV15 to TRBJ2-7, with 7 bases fitting TRBD1. This CDR3 contains 15 residues. Germline V gene sequence: CDR1 LNHNV, CDR2 YYDKDF (reference sequence). The V and J ends lost 5 bases and 4 bases, in that order; junction bases with no gene match: 11. Written as DNA, the CDR3 is TGTGCCACCAGCGAGGGGGCCGGGGATGGATACGAGCAGTACTTC. The encoded protein is CATSEGAGDGYEQYF. Filled out from reference TRBV15 and TRBJ2-7, the complete variable domain reads DAMVIQNPRYQVTQFGKPVTLSCSQTLNHNVMYWYQQKSSQAPKLLFHYYDKDFNNEADTPDNFQSRRPNTSFCFLDIRSPGLGDTAMYLCATSEGAGDGYEQYFGPGTRLTVT.

The rearrangement joins TRBV2 to TRBJ1-5, with D possibly being TRBD1 (5 bases). CDR1 and CDR2 from the germline V gene are SNHLY and FYNNEI. V gave up 7 bases and J gave up 9 bases, with 19 bases separating them. The CDR3 contains 14 residues. The CDR3 nucleotides are TGTGCCAGCATCGGGACGGGGGAAGATGCGCCCCAGCATTTT. This sequence encodes CASIGTGEDAPQHF.

V and J are TRBV6-5 and TRBJ1-2; D not resolved. The CDR3 is 14 amino acids. CDR1 and CDR2 from the germline V gene are MNHEY and SVGAGI. The V gene lost 3 bases and the J gene lost 0 bases, with 8 bases spanning the gap. CDR3 sequence reads: CASSYHTSNYGYTF. Written as DNA, the CDR3 is TGTGCCAGCAGTTATCATACTTCTAACTATGGCTACACCTTC.

Remarks on this clone: The junction departs from the called germline gene at one end, perhaps through a read error. The genes are TRBV10-3 and TRBJ1-2; the D is unclear. CDR1 and CDR2 (germline): ENHRY, SYGVKD. CDR3 size: 14 residues. The CDR3 nucleotides read TGTGCCATCAGTGAGTTCCAGACCCCGGACGGCGGGGCCTTC. It specifies CAISEFQTPDGGAF.

The chain uses TRBV5-1 and TRBJ1-2; D is uncertain. Germline CDR1 reads SGHRS; CDR2 reads YFSETQ. This CDR3 has 13 amino acids. V was cut by 2 bases and J by 6 bases, with 11 bases left in between. In nucleotides, the CDR3 is TGCGCCAGCAGCTTAGAACAGCCTCATGGCTACACCTTC. This encodes CASSLEQPHGYTF. Full variable domain (remainder filled in from reference TRBV5-1 and TRBJ1-2): KAGVTQTPRYLIKTRGQQVTLSCSPISGHRSVSWYQQTPGQGLQFLFEYFSETQRNKGNFPGRFSGRQFSNSRSEMNVSTLELGDSALYLCASSLEQPHGYTFGSGTRLTVV.

The chain uses TRBV13 and TRBJ2-5; 12 bases match TRBD2. The germline V gene encodes CDR1 PRHDT and CDR2 FYEKMQ (reference sequence). This CDR3 comprises 15 residues. With 6 bases clipped from V and 5 bases from J, the junction kept 7 bases outside the gene matches. This CDR3 is CASRTSGGPAETQYF. The CDR3 nucleotides are TGTGCCAGCAGGACTAGCGGGGGCCCAGCGGAGACCCAGTACTTC.

The chain recombines TRBV12-5 with TRBJ1-4, with unresolved D. Germline V gene lookup returns CDR1 LGHNT and CDR2 FRNRAP. V was trimmed by 8 bases and J by 5 bases, leaving 9 bases between them. The CDR3 length is 12 residues. CDR3 amino acids: CASRGGNEKLFF. CDR3 DNA: TGTGCTAGTCGCGGCGGAAATGAAAAACTGTTTTTT.

This clone was seen only once. The chain couples TRBV27 to TRBJ2-5; tentatively, D is TRBD2 (6 bases). Germline assignment: CDR1 MNHEY and CDR2 SMNVEV (reference sequence). The CDR3 has 15 amino acids. V was cut by 5 bases and J by 2 bases, with 15 bases left in between. The CDR3 nucleotides are TGTGCCAGCAGTCTCGGGGTCGGAGGGCAAGAGACCCAGTACTTC. Translation: CASSLGVGGQETQYF.

The chain uses TRBV29-1 and TRBJ1-1; tentatively, D is TRBD1 (5 bases). The CDR3 sequence is 12 residues long. V lost 4 bases and J 4 bases, leaving 10 bases between the germline ends. Germline V gene sequence: CDR1 SQVTM, CDR2 ANQGSEA. The CDR3 nucleotides read TGCAGCGTTGTAACGGGGGGCACTGAAGCTTTCTTT. Encoded protein: CSVVTGGTEAFF.

The chain uses TRBV29-1 and TRBJ2-7; 8 positions match TRBD1. CDR3 size: 13 residues. From germline, CDR1 is SQVTM and CDR2 ANQGSEA. V lost 7 bases to trimming and J lost 3 bases; unmatched junction nucleotides: 8. CDR3 nucleotide sequence: TGCAGCGCTTCCGGGACAGGAGTCTACGAGCAGTACTTC. This sequence encodes CSASGTGVYEQYF.

The chain is built from TRBV10-3 and TRBJ1-3; 8 bases map to TRBD1. The CDR3 covers 16 residues. Germline values: CDR1 ENHRY, CDR2 SYGVKD. V gave up 4 bases and J gave up 0 bases; unmatched junction bases: 5. The CDR3 bases are TGTGCCATCAGTGGGGGACAGGAACTCTCTGGAAACACCATATATTTT. Encoded protein: CAISGGQELSGNTIYF.

The chain recombines TRBV7-9 with TRBJ1-2, with D possibly TRBD1 on 6 matching bases. Germline CDR1 and CDR2: SEHNR and FQNEAQ (reference sequence). Trimming took 5 bases from V and 6 from J, leaving 19 bases between them. The CDR3 runs 15 residues. As DNA, the CDR3 is TGTGCCAGCAGCACACCGGGGTTAGGGGGGGATGGCTACACCTTC. Translation gives CASSTPGLGGDGYTF.

The sample holds one count of this clone. The rearrangement links TRBV13 to TRBJ2-5; 11 bases are a match to TRBD2. The CDR3 covers 15 residues. J gave up 5 bases and V 1 base, and 3 bases lay outside the gene matches. Germline V gene sequence: CDR1 PRHDT, CDR2 FYEKMQ (reference sequence). CDR3 region: CASSLVAGGRETQYF. The CDR3 DNA reads TGTGCCAGCAGCTTAGTAGCGGGGGGGCGCGAGACCCAGTACTTC.